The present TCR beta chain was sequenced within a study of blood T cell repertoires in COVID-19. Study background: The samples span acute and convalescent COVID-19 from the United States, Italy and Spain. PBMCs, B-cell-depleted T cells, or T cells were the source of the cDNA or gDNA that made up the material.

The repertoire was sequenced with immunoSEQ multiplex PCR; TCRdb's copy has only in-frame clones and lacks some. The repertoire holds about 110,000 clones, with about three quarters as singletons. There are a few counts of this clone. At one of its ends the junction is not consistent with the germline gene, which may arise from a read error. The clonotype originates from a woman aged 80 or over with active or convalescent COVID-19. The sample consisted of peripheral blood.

CDR3 sequence: CASSRGQGGSF. CDR3 bases: TGTGCCAGCAGCCGAGGACAGGGGGGTTCCTTC. The chain combines TRBV28 with TRBJ2-7, with 10 nucleotides matching TRBD1. The CDR3 has 11 amino acids. Per the germline V gene, CDR1 is MDHEN and CDR2 is SYDVKM.